A single sample is the source of the 27 T cell receptor beta chains below, sequenced in a study of shared clonotypes between healthy human individuals. TCRdb's table, derived via immunoSEQ multiplex PCR, lists solely in-frame clones and lacks some. The repertoire has millions of clones, 93% of them found once; the top ten carry around 1.7%. CD45RO negativity and positive selection for CCR7 defined naive CD8 cells, a population that excluded terminally differentiated effector memory CD45RA+ cells. Specimen: naive CD8+ T cells from PBMCs. These receptors all come from a man aged 18 to 29 in good health. Some clones in this sample may be carry-over from other donors' samples.

The J gene is TRBJ2-2, the V gene TRBV19; TRBD2 matches at 7 bases. J was trimmed by 4 bases and V by 7 bases; bases with no gene match: 12. Germline CDR1 reads LNHDA; CDR2 reads SQIVND (reference sequence). The CDR3 runs 16 residues. The CDR3 loop reads CASTTWAGEGTGELFF. In nucleotides, the CDR3 is TGTGCCAGTACCACGTGGGCGGGAGAGGGCACCGGGGAGCTGTTTTTT.

CDR3 loop: CASSYSAGEALYEQYF. The CDR3 DNA sequence: TGTGCCAGCAGTTACTCGGCCGGGGAAGCCCTGTACGAGCAGTACTTC. V is TRBV6-5 and J is TRBJ2-7, with D perhaps TRBD2 (5 bases). V shed 0 bases and J shed 4 bases, with 16 bases lying between them. The germline V gene encodes CDR1 MNHEY and CDR2 SVGAGI. The CDR3 runs to 16 residues.

This clone has just one count. The V and J genes are TRBV18 and TRBJ2-5; no firm D call. V was shortened by 2 bases and J by 1 base, with 8 bases between the two germline ends. From germline, CDR1 is KGHSH and CDR2 LQKENI. The CDR3 runs to 14 residues. In DNA form, the CDR3 reads TGTGCCAGCTCACCAGTCAGGAGCCAAGAGACCCAGTACTTC. Protein product: CASSPVRSQETQYF.

The gene calls are TRBV7-5 and TRBJ2-7; the tabulated D call, TRBD2, remains unverified against the DNA. TRBV7-5 is marked as a pseudogene. The CDR3 covers 12 residues. CDR3 nucleotide sequence: TGTGCCAGACCGGGAAAAGCCTACGAGCAGTACTTC. It encodes CARPGKAYEQYF.

The chain uses TRBV6-1 and TRBJ2-2; D is perhaps TRBD1 (6 bases). The CDR3 is 15 residues long. Germline CDR1 and CDR2: MNHNS and SASEGT. CDR3: CATSSGPGHQGELFF. In DNA, the CDR3 is TGTGCTACATCGTCCGGTCCGGGACATCAAGGGGAGCTGTTTTTT.

The chain couples TRBV6-6 to TRBJ2-1; D not certain. V lost 4 bases and J lost 3, with 7 bases in between. CDR1 is MNHNY, CDR2 SVGAGI, per germline (reference sequence). This CDR3 is built from 13 residues. The CDR3 is CASSFSHYNEQFF. The CDR3 DNA reads as TGTGCCAGCAGTTTTTCCCACTACAATGAGCAGTTCTTC.

The chain links TRBV5-4 to TRBJ1-2; possibly TRBD1 for D (5 bases). The CDR3 length is 13 residues. V was cut by 4 bases and J by 4 bases, with 11 bases left in between. From germline, CDR1 is SGHNT and CDR2 YYREEE (reference sequence). In DNA, the CDR3 is TGTGCCAGCAGCCCCGCGGGGGGCTATGGCTACACCTTC. It is translated as CASSPAGGYGYTF.

This clone was seen only once. V usage is TRBV7-9 and J usage is TRBJ2-1; D may be TRBD2 (6 bases). Trimming stripped 1 base from V and 8 bases from J, with 12 bases between. The CDR3 runs 14 residues. The germline V gene has CDR1 SEHNR and CDR2 FQNEAQ (reference sequence). The CDR3 is CASSLGGREDEQFF. The CDR3 nucleotides read TGTGCCAGCAGCTTAGGAGGTAGGGAGGATGAGCAGTTCTTC.

In its sample, this clone was seen once. This rearrangement joins TRBV29-1 to TRBJ2-1; D may be TRBD1 or TRBD2 (5 bases each). Germline V lookup: CDR1 SQVTM, CDR2 ANQGSEA. The CDR3 runs 13 residues. V gave up 2 bases and J gave up 4 bases, with 9 bases separating them. The CDR3 region is CSVEQGRYNEQFF. As DNA, the CDR3 is TGCAGCGTTGAACAGGGACGGTACAATGAGCAGTTCTTC.

The V call is TRBV4-1, the J call TRBJ2-2; no firm D call. Trimming left V 1 base short and J 2 bases short, with 11 bases between. The CDR3 consists of 16 residues. Germline V gene sequence: CDR1 MGHRA, CDR2 YSYEKL. This CDR3 reads CASSQGGFLNTGELFF. The CDR3 nucleotides are TGCGCCAGCAGCCAAGGCGGCTTTCTTAACACCGGGGAGCTGTTTTTT.

V is TRBV28 and J is TRBJ2-7; D is possibly TRBD1 (6 bases). In germline, CDR1 is MDHEN, CDR2 SYDVKM. V lost 5 bases, J lost 3 bases, and 17 bases lay in between. There are 15 residues in the CDR3. This chain's CDR3 is CASSPTLQGVYEQYF. CDR3 DNA sequence: TGTGCCAGCAGTCCGACCCTACAGGGAGTCTACGAGCAGTACTTC.

The rearrangement uses TRBV28 and TRBJ1-1; the D is unclear. Trimming pared 5 bases from V and 0 bases from J, leaving 16 bases between. Per germline, CDR1 MDHEN and CDR2 SYDVKM. The CDR3 spans 16 residues. The CDR3 bases are TGTGCCAGCAGTGTGACCGTAGAGACGATGAACACTGAAGCTTTCTTT. This codes for CASSVTVETMNTEAFF.

This sequence joins TRBV29-1 and TRBJ2-1; 8 bases match TRBD2. Germline V gene data show CDR1 as SQVTM and CDR2 as ANQGSEA. The CDR3 runs 16 residues. The trim removed 4 bases at V and 2 bases at J, leaving 10 bases unmatched. The CDR3 sequence is CSVVGIAGRTYNEQFF. In nucleotides, the CDR3 is TGCAGCGTTGTCGGGATAGCGGGAAGGACCTACAATGAGCAGTTCTTC.

V is TRBV4-1 and J is TRBJ2-5; D may correspond to TRBD1 or TRBD2 (6 bases each). The CDR3 extends over 15 amino acids. Trimming pared 1 base from V and 4 bases from J, leaving 13 bases between. CDR1 is MGHRA, CDR2 YSYEKL, per germline. CDR3 region: CASSQVGGPGETQYF. The DNA for the CDR3 is TGCGCCAGCAGCCAAGTGGGGGGCCCGGGAGAGACCCAGTACTTC.

The rearrangement links TRBV6-5 to TRBJ2-7, with 7 bases lining up with TRBD1. The CDR3 covers 14 residues. Trimming removed 4 bases from V and 2 bases from J; junction bases left unmatched: 5. CDR1 is MNHEY, CDR2 SVGAGI, per germline. As DNA, the CDR3 is TGTGCCAGCAGTTTTTGGACAGGAGCCTACGAGCAGTACTTC. This codes for CASSFWTGAYEQYF.

CDR3 nucleotides: TGCGCCAGCAGCCATATAAGGGACTTCTCCTACGAGCAGTACTTC. Translating gives CASSHIRDFSYEQYF. The rearrangement uses TRBV4-3 and TRBJ2-7; TRBD2 might be the D (6 bases). Trimming cost V 3 bases and J 0 bases, with 12 bases left between them. Germline-derived CDR1 and CDR2 are LGHNA and YSLEER. This CDR3 has 15 residues.

The CDR3 DNA sequence: TGTGCCAGCACGGCCCTGGGGAATTCACCCCTCCACTTT. Its translation: CASTALGNSPLHF. This chain joins TRBV27 and TRBJ1-6; D gene uncertain. Trimming stripped 7 bases from V and 7 bases from J, with 11 bases between. Germline assignment: CDR1 MNHEY and CDR2 SMNVEV (reference sequence). The CDR3 contains 13 residues.

The rearrangement uses TRBV3-2 and TRBJ2-5; TRBD2, the D gene given by the table, was not confirmed from the DNA. TRBV3-2 is a pseudogene segment. The length of the CDR3 is 8 residues. CDR3 amino acids: CAPETQYF. The DNA of the CDR3 is TGTGCCCCGGAGACCCAGTACTTC.

The genes are TRBV19 and TRBJ2-7; either TRBD1 or TRBD2 may fit D (5 bases each). Deletions cut 4 bases from V and 1 base from J, with 14 bases between. This CDR3 comprises 15 residues. The germline V gene encodes CDR1 LNHDA and CDR2 SQIVND (reference sequence). The CDR3 DNA is TGTGCCAGTAGTACCCCCCGGGACGGTTCCTACGAGCAGTACTTC. Its translation: CASSTPRDGSYEQYF. The full variable domain, its missing parts supplied by reference TRBV19 and TRBJ2-7, is DGGITQSPKYLFRKEGQNVTLSCEQNLNHDAMYWYRQDPGQGLRLIYYSQIVNDFQKGDIAEGYSVSREKKESFPLTVTSAQKNPTAFYLCASSTPRDGSYEQYFGPGTRLTVT.

Worth noting for this clone: Other DNA sequences of this sample code for an identical CDR3. The V and J genes are TRBV19 and TRBJ1-1; 8 nucleotides line up with TRBD1. Unmatched junction bases numbered 1, after V lost 3 bases and J lost 1 base. In germline, CDR1 is LNHDA, CDR2 SQIVND (reference sequence). There are 14 residues in the CDR3. DNA for the CDR3: TGTGCCAGTAGTATCGGACAGGGGAACACTGAAGCTTTCTTT. This translates into CASSIGQGNTEAFF. Full variable domain (outside the CDR3, taken from reference TRBV19 and TRBJ1-1): DGGITQSPKYLFRKEGQNVTLSCEQNLNHDAMYWYRQDPGQGLRLIYYSQIVNDFQKGDIAEGYSVSREKKESFPLTVTSAQKNPTAFYLCASSIGQGNTEAFFGQGTRLTVV.

V gene TRBV7-3 combines with J gene TRBJ2-1; 12 positions match TRBD2. The CDR3 has 17 amino acids. Unmatched junction bases numbered 9, after V lost 5 bases and J lost 4 bases. Germline CDR1 SGHTA, CDR2 FQGTGA. For the CDR3, the DNA is TGTGCCAGCAGCCCCAAGGGGGGGACTAGCGGGTACAATGAGCAGTTCTTC. Translated: CASSPKGGTSGYNEQFF.

V and J are TRBV13 and TRBJ1-3; no reliable D call. V lost 5 bases and J 12 bases, leaving 8 bases between the germline ends. Germline V lookup: CDR1 PRHDT, CDR2 FYEKMQ (reference sequence). The CDR3 consists of 10 residues. The CDR3 DNA reads as TGTGCCAGCAGCCAGGAGAGCATATATTTT. Translating gives CASSQESIYF.

This chain connects TRBV27 to TRBJ2-7, with 10 positions matching TRBD1. After removal of 1 base from V and 2 bases from J, the junction contained 2 bases not matched to a gene. In germline, CDR1 is MNHEY, CDR2 SMNVEV (reference sequence). CDR3 length equals 15 residues. In nucleotides, the CDR3 is TGTGCCAGCAGTTTATACGACAGGGGGCCCTACGAGCAGTACTTC. Translation: CASSLYDRGPYEQYF.

The chain uses TRBV28 and TRBJ2-6; 10 bases match TRBD1. Germline trimming cut 3 bases from V and 2 bases from J; bases unmatched to any gene: 7. CDR3 size: 18 residues. Germline lookup yields CDR1 MDHEN and CDR2 SYDVKM. In DNA form, the CDR3 reads TGTGCCAGCAGTTTCCCGAAGACAGGGGGCGCTGGGGCCAACGTCCTGACTTTC. It encodes CASSFPKTGGAGANVLTF.

This clone was seen a single time. The gene calls are TRBV7-6 and TRBJ2-5; D possibly corresponds to TRBD2 (6 bases). This CDR3 is built from 15 residues. V lost 5 bases and J 3 bases, leaving 16 bases between the germline ends. Per germline, CDR1 SGHVS and CDR2 FNYEAQ. CDR3 nucleotide sequence: TGTGCCAGCAGCAAGCGACCTAGCGTCGAAGAGACCCAGTACTTC. Translation: CASSKRPSVEETQYF. The full variable domain, its missing parts supplied by reference TRBV7-6 and TRBJ2-5, is GAGVSQSPRYKVTKRGQDVALRCDPISGHVSLYWYRQALGQGPEFLTYFNYEAQQDKSGLPNDRFSAERPEGSISTLTIQRTEQRDSAMYRCASSKRPSVEETQYFGPGTRLLVL.

This clone was counted a single time. V gene TRBV9 combines with J gene TRBJ1-1, with 7 bases fitting TRBD1. The CDR3 has 17 amino acids. The V segment lost 0 bases and the J segment 3 bases; nucleotides outside the gene matches: 11. The V gene's germline CDR1 is SGDLS and CDR2 YYNGEE. The chain's CDR3 is CASSVEGAGTADTEAFF. The DNA for the CDR3 is TGTGCCAGCAGCGTAGAGGGGGCAGGGACGGCGGACACTGAAGCTTTCTTT.

The genes are TRBV28 and TRBJ1-2; D is possibly TRBD1 (6 bases). V lost 10 bases, J lost 3 bases, and 15 bases lay in between. CDR3 length: 13 amino acids. CDR1 and CDR2 from the germline V gene are MDHEN and SYDVKM. The CDR3 bases are TGTGCCACCTCCTGGGGGGCGGACTATGGCTACACCTTC. Its translation is CATSWGADYGYTF.